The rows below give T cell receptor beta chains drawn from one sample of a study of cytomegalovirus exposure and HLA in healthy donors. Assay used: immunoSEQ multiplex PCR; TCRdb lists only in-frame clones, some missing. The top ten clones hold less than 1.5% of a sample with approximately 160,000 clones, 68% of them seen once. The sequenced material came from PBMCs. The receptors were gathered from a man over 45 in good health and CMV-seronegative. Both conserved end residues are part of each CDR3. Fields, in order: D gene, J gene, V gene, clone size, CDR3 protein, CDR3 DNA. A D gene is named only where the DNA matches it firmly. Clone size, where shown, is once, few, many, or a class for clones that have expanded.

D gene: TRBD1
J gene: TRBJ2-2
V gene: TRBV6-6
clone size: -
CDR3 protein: CASSYLGQGVRELFF
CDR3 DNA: TGTGCCAGCAGTTACTTGGGACAGGGGGTCCGTGAGCTGTTTTTT

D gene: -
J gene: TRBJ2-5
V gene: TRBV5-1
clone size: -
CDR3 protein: CASSLGQDMTQYF
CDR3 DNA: TGCGCCAGCAGCTTGGGACAGGACATGACCCAGTACTTC

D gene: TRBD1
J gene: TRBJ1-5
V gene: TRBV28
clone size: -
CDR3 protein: CASSLMGQGYQPQHF
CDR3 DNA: TGTGCCAGCAGTTTGATGGGACAGGGGTACCAGCCCCAGCATTTT

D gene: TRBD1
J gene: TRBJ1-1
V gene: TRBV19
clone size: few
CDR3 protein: CASSMRQGRGDTEAFF
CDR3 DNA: TGTGCCAGTAGTATGAGACAGGGGAGAGGGGACACTGAAGCTTTCTTT

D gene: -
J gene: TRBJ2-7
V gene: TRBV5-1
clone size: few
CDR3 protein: CASSLGQSAYEQYF
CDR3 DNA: TGCGCCAGCAGCTTGGGACAGAGTGCCTACGAGCAGTACTTC

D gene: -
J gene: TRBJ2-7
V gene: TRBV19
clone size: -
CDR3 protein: CASSIVESSAYEQYF
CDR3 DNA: TGTGCCAGTAGTATAGTGGAGTCCTCCGCCTACGAGCAGTACTTC

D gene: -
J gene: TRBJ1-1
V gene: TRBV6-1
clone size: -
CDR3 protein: CASNPSGHSNTEAFF
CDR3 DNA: TGTGCCAGCAATCCAAGCGGGCACTCGAACACTGAAGCTTTCTTT

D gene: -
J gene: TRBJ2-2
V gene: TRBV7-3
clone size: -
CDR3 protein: CASSLLARNTGELFF
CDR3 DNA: TGTGCCAGCAGCTTATTAGCCCGGAACACCGGGGAGCTGTTTTTT

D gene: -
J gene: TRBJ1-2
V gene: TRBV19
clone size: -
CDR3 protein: CASSPITWYYGYTF
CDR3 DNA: TGTGCCAGTAGTCCTATTACTTGGTACTATGGCTACACCTTC

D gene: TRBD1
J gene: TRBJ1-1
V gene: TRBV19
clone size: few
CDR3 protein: CASSIVPGGTEAFF
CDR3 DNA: TGTGCCAGTAGTATAGTTCCAGGGGGCACTGAAGCTTTCTTT

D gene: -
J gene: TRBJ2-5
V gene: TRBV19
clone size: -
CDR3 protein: CASSIGRGETQYF
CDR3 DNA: TGTGCCAGTAGTATAGGGAGAGGGGAGACCCAGTACTTC

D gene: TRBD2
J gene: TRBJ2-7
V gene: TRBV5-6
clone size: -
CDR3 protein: CASSGLAGPNEQYF
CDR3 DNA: TGTGCCAGCAGCGGACTAGCGGGGCCCAACGAGCAGTACTTC

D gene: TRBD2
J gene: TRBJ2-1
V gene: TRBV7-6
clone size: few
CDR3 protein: CASSYTGGRGGGDEQFF
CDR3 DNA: TGTGCCAGCAGCTACACCGGAGGACGGGGGGGCGGAGATGAGCAGTTCTTC

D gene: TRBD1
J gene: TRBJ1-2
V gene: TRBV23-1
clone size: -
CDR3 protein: CASSQSTGVIGYGYTF
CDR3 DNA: TGCGCCAGCAGTCAATCTACAGGGGTCATTGGCTATGGCTACACCTTC

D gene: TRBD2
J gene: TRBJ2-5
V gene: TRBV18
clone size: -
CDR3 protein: CASSQTSGGGSQETQYF
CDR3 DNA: TGTGCCAGCTCCCAAACTAGCGGGGGAGGCTCCCAAGAGACCCAGTACTTC

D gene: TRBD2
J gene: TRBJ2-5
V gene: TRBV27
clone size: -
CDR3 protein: CASTVVGLAGGSQETQYF
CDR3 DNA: TGTGCCAGCACCGTAGTCGGGCTAGCGGGGGGGTCACAAGAGACCCAGTACTTC

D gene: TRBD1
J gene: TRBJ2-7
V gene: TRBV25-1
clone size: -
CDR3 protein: CASSEQGTGSYEQYF
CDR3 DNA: TGTGCCAGCAGTGAACAAGGGACAGGTTCCTACGAGCAGTACTTC

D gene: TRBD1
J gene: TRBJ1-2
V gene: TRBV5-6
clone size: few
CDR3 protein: CASSTDRVSGYTF
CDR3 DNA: TGTGCCAGCAGCACCGACAGGGTGAGCGGCTACACCTTC

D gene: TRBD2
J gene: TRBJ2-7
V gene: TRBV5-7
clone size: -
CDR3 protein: CASRGGIRAGQYF
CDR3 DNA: TGTGCCAGCAGGGGGGGGATACGAGCAGGGCAGTACTTC

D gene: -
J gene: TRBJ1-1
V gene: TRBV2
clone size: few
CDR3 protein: CASSGDSLNTEAFF
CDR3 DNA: TGTGCCAGCAGCGGAGACAGCCTGAACACTGAAGCTTTCTTT

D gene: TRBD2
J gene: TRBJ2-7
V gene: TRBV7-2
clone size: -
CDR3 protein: CASSPREGNAQYF
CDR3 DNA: TGTGCCAGCAGCCCTAGGGAGGGGAACGCTCAGTACTTC

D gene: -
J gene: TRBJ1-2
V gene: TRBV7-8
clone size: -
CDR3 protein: CASSSSGGYGYTF
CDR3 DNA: TGTGCCAGCAGCTCAAGCGGGGGGTATGGCTACACCTTC

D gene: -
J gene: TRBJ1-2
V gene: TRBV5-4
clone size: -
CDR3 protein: CASSPIARYRDYGYTF
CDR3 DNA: TGTGCCAGCAGCCCGATTGCCCGATACCGGGACTATGGCTACACCTTC

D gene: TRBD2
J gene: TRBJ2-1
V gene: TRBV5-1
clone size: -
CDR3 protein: CASSLARASGDQQFF
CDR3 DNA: TGCGCCAGCAGCTTGGCCCGCGCTAGCGGGGACCAGCAGTTCTTC